In this sample, the clone carrying this T cell receptor beta chain turned up once. These data are taken from a study of T cell repertoires in ileal Crohn's disease. For the study at large: 35% were active smokers at surgery; median disease duration was almost 8 years.

As to time point: inflamed ileum from the surgical specimen. The germline V gene has CDR1 MRHNA and CDR2 SNTAGT. V lost 6 bases, J lost 5 bases, and 9 bases lay in between. The CDR3 runs 12 residues. The method was immunoSEQ multiplex PCR; TCRdb's version includes in-frame clones alone and lacks a portion of them. The sample gives nearly 3,000 clones, around 79% of which show up once; 6.5% is in the top ten. The V call is TRBV6-4, the J call TRBJ2-3; no definite D call. Sample: ileal tissue. This clonotype was obtained from an adult with Crohn's disease. The CDR3 protein is CASSATGDTQYF. In DNA form, the CDR3 reads TGTGCCAGCAGCGCGACTGGAGATACGCAGTATTTT.